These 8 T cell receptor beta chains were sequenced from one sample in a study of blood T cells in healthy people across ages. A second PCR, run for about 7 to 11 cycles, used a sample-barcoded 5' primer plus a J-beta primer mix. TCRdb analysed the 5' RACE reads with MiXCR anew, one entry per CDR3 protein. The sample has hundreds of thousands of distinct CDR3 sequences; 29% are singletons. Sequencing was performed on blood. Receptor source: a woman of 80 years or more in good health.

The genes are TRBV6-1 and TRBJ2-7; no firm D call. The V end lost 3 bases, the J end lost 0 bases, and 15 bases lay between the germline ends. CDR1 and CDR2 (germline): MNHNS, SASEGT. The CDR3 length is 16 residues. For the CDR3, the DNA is TGTGCCAGCAGTGATCTCCCCGGAACCAGCTCCTACGAGCAGTACTTC. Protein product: CASSDLPGTSSYEQYF.

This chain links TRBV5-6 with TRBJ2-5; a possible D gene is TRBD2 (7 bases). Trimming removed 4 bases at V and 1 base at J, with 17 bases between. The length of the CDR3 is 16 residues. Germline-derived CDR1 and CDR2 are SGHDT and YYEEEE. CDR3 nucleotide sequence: TGTGCCAGCAGCAAGGGGGGGGTCACGACCCAAGAGACCCAGTACTTC. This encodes CASSKGGVTTQETQYF.

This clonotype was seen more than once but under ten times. The CDR3 loop reads CASTRGGGDTEAFF. CDR3 DNA: TGTGCCAGCACCAGGGGTGGTGGGGACACTGAAGCTTTCTTT. The J gene is TRBJ1-1, the V gene TRBV27, with D possibly TRBD1 on 6 matching bases. This CDR3 spans 14 amino acids. The V end lost 7 bases, the J end lost 3 bases, and 15 bases lay between the germline ends. The germline V gene encodes CDR1 MNHEY and CDR2 SMNVEV (reference sequence).

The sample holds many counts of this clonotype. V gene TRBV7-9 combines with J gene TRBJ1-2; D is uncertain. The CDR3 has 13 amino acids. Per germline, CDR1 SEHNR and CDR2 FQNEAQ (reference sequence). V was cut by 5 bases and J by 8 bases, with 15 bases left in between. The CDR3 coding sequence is TGTGCCAGCAGCCTAGAATTTCGCGGAGGCTACACCTTC. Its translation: CASSLEFRGGYTF.

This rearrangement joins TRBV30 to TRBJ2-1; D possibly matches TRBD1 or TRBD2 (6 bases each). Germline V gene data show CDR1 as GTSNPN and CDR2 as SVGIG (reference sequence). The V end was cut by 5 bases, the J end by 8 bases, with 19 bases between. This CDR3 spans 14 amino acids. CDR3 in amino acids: CAWDPQGTLYEQFF. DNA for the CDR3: TGTGCCTGGGACCCCCAGGGGACTCTCTATGAGCAGTTCTTC. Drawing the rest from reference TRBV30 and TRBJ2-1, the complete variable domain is SQTIHQWPATLVQPVGSPLSLECTVEGTSNPNLYWYRQAAGRGLQLLFYSVGIGQISSEVPQNLSASRPQDRQFILSSKKLLLSDSGFYLCAWDPQGTLYEQFFGPGTRLTVL.

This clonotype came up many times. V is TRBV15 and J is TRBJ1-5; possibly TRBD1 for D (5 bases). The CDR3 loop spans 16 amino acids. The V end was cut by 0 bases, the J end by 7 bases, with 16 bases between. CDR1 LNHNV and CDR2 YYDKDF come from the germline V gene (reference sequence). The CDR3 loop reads CATSREQLGTGQPQHF. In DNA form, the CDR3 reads TGTGCCACCAGCAGAGAGCAACTCGGGACCGGACAGCCCCAGCATTTT.

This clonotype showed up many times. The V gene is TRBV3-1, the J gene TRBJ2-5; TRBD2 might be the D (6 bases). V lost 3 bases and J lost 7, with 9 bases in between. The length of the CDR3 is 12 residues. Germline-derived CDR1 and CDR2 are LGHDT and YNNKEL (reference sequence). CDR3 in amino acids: CASSQGGGTQYF. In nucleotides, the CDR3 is TGTGCCAGCAGCCAGGGAGGAGGGACCCAGTACTTC.

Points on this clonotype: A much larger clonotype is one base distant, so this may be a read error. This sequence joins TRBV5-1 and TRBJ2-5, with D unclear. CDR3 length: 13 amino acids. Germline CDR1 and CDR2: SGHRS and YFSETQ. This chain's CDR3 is CAGSYDNQETQYF. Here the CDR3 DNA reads TGCGCCGGCAGCTATGATAACCAAGAGACCCAGTACTTC.